This is a list of T cell receptor beta chains from one sample in a study of blood T cell repertoires in COVID-19. Repertoires were generated with immunoSEQ multiplex PCR, while TCRdb's copy carries only in-frame clones and drops some. The sample carries around 130,000 clones, 82% recorded once. The sequenced sample consisted of peripheral blood. The origin of the receptors is a woman in her 70s with acute or convalescent COVID-19. CDR3s include the opening cysteine and the closing phenylalanine or tryptophan. D genes are given only for firm matches. Clone size is given for some rows only: seen once, a few or many times, or a class if the clone is expanded.

>-|TRBV19|TRBJ1-2|-
CASSLRTQANYGYTF
TGTGCCAGTAGTTTGCGGACACAAGCTAACTATGGCTACACCTTC
>TRBD1|TRBV5-4|TRBJ2-3|-
CASSTGQGTDTQYF
TGTGCCAGCAGCACGGGACAGGGCACAGATACGCAGTATTTT
>TRBD1|TRBV7-2|TRBJ2-5|-
CASSLVGQGVWTQYF
TGTGCCAGCAGCTTAGTAGGACAGGGGGTGTGGACCCAGTACTTC
>TRBD1|TRBV5-4|TRBJ2-3|-
CASSSRGRTDTQYF
TGTGCCAGCAGCTCCAGGGGGCGGACAGATACGCAGTATTTT
>-|TRBV12-3/TRBV12-4|TRBJ1-2|-
CASRRDGYYGYTF
TGTGCCAGCAGGCGGGACGGCTACTATGGCTACACCTTC
>-|TRBV30|TRBJ2-7|-
CAWSVPGTYEQYF
TGTGCCTGGAGTGTACCCGGGACCTACGAGCAGTACTTC
>-|TRBV7-6|TRBJ2-2|-
CASSLVPGGTGELFF
TGTGCCAGCAGCTTAGTCCCCGGTGGCACCGGGGAGCTGTTTTTT
>-|TRBV7-3|TRBJ1-1|-
CASSPLGAAEAFF
TGTGCCAGCAGCCCACTTGGAGCGGCTGAAGCTTTCTTT
>TRBD1|TRBV11-1|TRBJ2-7|-
CASSLVRDRVEQYF
TGTGCCAGCAGCTTAGTTCGGGACAGGGTCGAGCAGTACTTC
>TRBD1|TRBV6-5|TRBJ1-3|-
CASCQDRDTGNTIYF
TGTGCCAGCTGCCAGGACAGGGACACTGGAAACACCATATATTTT
>TRBD1|TRBV7-6|TRBJ1-6|few
CASSPTGQHNSPLHF
TGTGCCAGCAGCCCAACGGGACAGCATAATTCACCCCTCCACTTT